These T cell receptor beta chains were read from a single sample in a study of blood T cell repertoires in COVID-19. Generated by immunoSEQ multiplex PCR, the TCRdb table keeps only in-frame clones and is missing some. Of 88,000 or so clones in the sample, 65% to 90% were seen once. The sequenced material came from peripheral blood. Every receptor here comes from a man aged 60 to 75 with acute or convalescent COVID-19. CDR3s include the opening cysteine and the closing phenylalanine or tryptophan. The D gene is left open where the match is weak. Size values are once, few and many counts, or a class for expanded clones, and some rows have none.

D	V	J	size	DNA	CDR3
TRBD1	TRBV5-1	TRBJ1-2	few	TGCGCCAGCAGCAGGGGGCGAGACTATGGCTACACCTTC	CASSRGRDYGYTF
TRBD1	TRBV7-2	TRBJ2-5	NA	TGTGCCAGCAGCCCAGCCGGGTCCCTTCAGGGGGCCCAGTACTTC	CASSPAGSLQGAQYF
TRBD1	TRBV6-1	TRBJ1-2	NA	TGTGCCAGCAGTGAAGCCCGACAGGGAGAGTCCACCTTC	CASSEARQGESTF
NA	TRBV12-3/TRBV12-4	TRBJ2-7	NA	TGTGCCAGCAGCCCATCCTACGAGCAGTACTTC	CASSPSYEQYF
TRBD1	TRBV19	TRBJ1-1	NA	TGTGCCAGTAAGGCTCGGGACAGGAGACTTCCCAACACTGAAGCTTTCTTT	CASKARDRRLPNTEAFF
NA	TRBV30	TRBJ2-2	NA	TGTGCCTGGAGTGTAATTATCCAGGGATCCGGGGAGCTGTTTTTT	CAWSVIIQGSGELFF
TRBD1	TRBV6-1	TRBJ1-2	NA	TGTGCCAGCAGTGAAGCACAGGGGATCTATGGCTACACCTTC	CASSEAQGIYGYTF
NA	TRBV18	TRBJ2-6	few	TGTGCCAGCTCACCATCACAGACCTCTGGGGCCAACGTCCTGACTTTC	CASSPSQTSGANVLTF
NA	TRBV5-1	TRBJ1-2	NA	TGCGCCAGCAGCTTGGGTGGGGGCACCTATGGCTACACCTTC	CASSLGGGTYGYTF
TRBD1	TRBV18	TRBJ2-5	NA	TGTGCCAGCTCACCAACTCCGGGACAGGGTCAAGAGACCCAGTACTTC	CASSPTPGQGQETQYF
NA	TRBV10-1	TRBJ2-1	NA	TGCGCCAGCCCCAGAGAGCAGTTCTTC	CASPREQFF
NA	TRBV18	TRBJ1-5	once	TGTGCCAGCTCACCGCGGCAGGGTGAGGATCAGCCCCAGCATTTT	CASSPRQGEDQPQHF
NA	TRBV19	TRBJ1-1	NA	TGTGCCAGTACCCCCCTGGGAGGTGAAGCTTTCTTT	CASTPLGGEAFF
TRBD1	TRBV13	TRBJ2-5	NA	TGTGCCAGCAGCACCTCCAGGGGGAGAGAGACCCAGTACTTC	CASSTSRGRETQYF
NA	TRBV11-2	TRBJ1-1	NA	TGTGCCAGCAGTTCGAGGGGGGGTGGACAGCCATTGAACACTGAAGCTTTCTTT	CASSSRGGGQPLNTEAFF
NA	TRBV28	TRBJ1-5	NA	TGTGCCAGCAGGGACACCAACAATCAGCCCCAGCATTTT	CASRDTNNQPQHF
NA	TRBV5-1	TRBJ2-5	NA	TGCGCCAGCAGCTTGAGTGTTGTAATCGGAGAGACCCAGTACTTC	CASSLSVVIGETQYF
NA	TRBV5-4	TRBJ2-3	NA	TGTGCCAGTTCAACGACAGCCGTCTTTAGCACAGATACGCAGTATTTT	CASSTTAVFSTDTQYF
TRBD2	TRBV30	TRBJ2-1	once	TGTGCCTGGAGTGTGCCTCCACCGGGACTAGCGGGGGGCAATGAGCAGTTCTTC	CAWSVPPPGLAGGNEQFF
TRBD2	TRBV5-1	TRBJ2-2	NA	TGCGCCAGCAGCTTGATTTCGTTCGCGGGAGGCCAAACCGGGGAGCTGTTTTTT	CASSLISFAGGQTGELFF
TRBD1	TRBV9	TRBJ1-2	NA	TGTGCCAGCAGCGCTAACCGGGACAGGGTCGATGGCTACACCTTC	CASSANRDRVDGYTF
NA	TRBV30	TRBJ2-7	NA	TGTGCCTGGAGTACGGGGGCCTACGAGCAGTACTTC	CAWSTGAYEQYF
NA	TRBV5-1	TRBJ1-2	once	TGCGCCAGCAGCTTTTTCCAGGGTTCCAACTATGGCTACACCTTC	CASSFFQGSNYGYTF
TRBD1	TRBV5-4	TRBJ1-2	once	TGTGCCAGCAGCTTAGCCTTAACAGGGGGTGTCTATGGCTACACCTTC	CASSLALTGGVYGYTF
TRBD2	TRBV7-2	TRBJ2-7	NA	TGTGCCAGCAGCCCACCGGGACTAGCGGGAGGCTCTAGCTACGAGCAGTACTTC	CASSPPGLAGGSSYEQYF
TRBD2	TRBV6-1	TRBJ2-1	few	TGTGCCAGCAGTGTAGCGGGGAGTGCCTACAATGAGCAGTTCTTC	CASSVAGSAYNEQFF